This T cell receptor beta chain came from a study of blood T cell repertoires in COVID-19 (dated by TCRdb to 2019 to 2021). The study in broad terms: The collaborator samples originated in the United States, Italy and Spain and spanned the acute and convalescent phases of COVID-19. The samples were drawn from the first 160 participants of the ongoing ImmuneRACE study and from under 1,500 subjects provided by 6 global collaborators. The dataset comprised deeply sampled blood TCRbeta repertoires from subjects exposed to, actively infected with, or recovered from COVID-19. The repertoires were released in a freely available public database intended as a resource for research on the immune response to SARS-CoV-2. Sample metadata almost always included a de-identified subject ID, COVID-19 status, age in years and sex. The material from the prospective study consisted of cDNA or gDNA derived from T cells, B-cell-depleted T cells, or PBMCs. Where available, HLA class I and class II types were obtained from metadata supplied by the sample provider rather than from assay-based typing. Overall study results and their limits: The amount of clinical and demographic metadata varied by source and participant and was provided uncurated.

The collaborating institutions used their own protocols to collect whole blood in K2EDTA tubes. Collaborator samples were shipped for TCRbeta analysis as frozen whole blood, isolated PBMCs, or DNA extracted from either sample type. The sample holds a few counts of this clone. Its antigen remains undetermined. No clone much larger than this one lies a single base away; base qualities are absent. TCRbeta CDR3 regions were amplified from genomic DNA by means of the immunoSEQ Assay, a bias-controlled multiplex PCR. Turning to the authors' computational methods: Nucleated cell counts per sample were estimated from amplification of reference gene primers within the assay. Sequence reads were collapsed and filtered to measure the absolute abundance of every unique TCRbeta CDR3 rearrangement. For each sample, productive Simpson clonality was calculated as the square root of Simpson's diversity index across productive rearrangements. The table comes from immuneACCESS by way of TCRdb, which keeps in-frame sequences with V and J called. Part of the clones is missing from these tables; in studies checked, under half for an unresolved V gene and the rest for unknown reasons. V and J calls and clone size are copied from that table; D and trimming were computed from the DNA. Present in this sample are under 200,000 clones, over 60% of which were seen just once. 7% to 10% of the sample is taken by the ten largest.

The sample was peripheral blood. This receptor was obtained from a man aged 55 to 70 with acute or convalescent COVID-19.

The sequenced DNA is TGTGCCAGCAGCCTGTTAATCTCGGGCAGGGACTATGGCTACACCTTC. The translation is CASSLLISGRDYGYTF. The chain uses TRBV11-2 and TRBJ1-2; the D gene is perhaps TRBD1, on 5 matching bases. Measured from the cysteine to the phenylalanine, the CDR3 is 16 residues long. Only the CDR3 portion is preserved as DNA: 48 bases, with reading frame beginning at the first base. CDR1 and CDR2 were assigned from the germline V gene as SGHAT and FQNNGV. V is reduced by 5 bases and J by 3 bases, leaving a spacing of 19 bases between them.